The rows below give T cell receptor beta chains drawn from one sample of a study of identical twins. Using its own MiXCR run on the 5' RACE reads, TCRdb lists one record per CDR3 protein. The data contain 460,000 or so distinct CDR3 sequences, 14% of them singletons. This sample was also put to use in a study of yellow fever vaccine responses in identical twins.

The sequenced sample consisted of CD4+ T cells sorted from blood. The source is a woman between 18 and 29 years old in good health. The CDR3 runs from the conserved cysteine through the conserved F or W. The D gene is left open where the match is weak. Size is stated for part of the rows, as once, few or many counts, or as a class when the clone is expanded.

cdr3_aa cdr3_nt clone_size d_call j_call v_call
CASSLGGGVTAYEQYF TGTGCCAGCAGTTTAGGCGGCGGGGTTACGGCCTACGAGCAGTACTTC . . TRBJ2-7 TRBV28
CASSPPGTSHQYF TGTGCCAGCAGTCCTCCCGGGACTAGCCATCAGTATTTT few TRBD2 TRBJ2-3 TRBV12-3/TRBV12-4
CASSPGAGGPLNEQFF TGTGCCAGCAGCCCCGGGGCCGGGGGGCCCCTCAATGAGCAGTTCTTC many . TRBJ2-1 TRBV3-1
CASQRGTSNEKLFF TGTGCCAGCCAAAGGGGGACTTCTAATGAAAAACTGTTTTTT . . TRBJ1-4 TRBV10-3
CSANSVTSVTQETQYF TGCAGTGCGAACTCCGTGACTAGCGTAACTCAAGAGACCCAGTACTTC . TRBD2 TRBJ2-5 TRBV20-1
CATSDPWTSGSDEQFF TGTGCCACCAGTGATCCCTGGACTAGCGGGAGTGATGAGCAGTTCTTC . TRBD2 TRBJ2-1 TRBV24-1
CSAREFGTAPNEQFF TGCAGTGCTAGAGAATTCGGTACAGCCCCCAATGAGCAGTTCTTC . . TRBJ2-1 TRBV20-1
CASSPKITGNEQFF TGTGCCAGCAGCCCAAAAATCACTGGAAATGAGCAGTTCTTC . . TRBJ2-1 TRBV6-1
CASSQGLGNEQYF TGTGCCAGCAGTCAAGGGTTGGGGAACGAGCAGTACTTC many . TRBJ2-7 TRBV28
CASSYRSGNYEQYF TGTGCCAGCAGTTACAGGTCAGGGAACTACGAGCAGTACTTC many . TRBJ2-7 TRBV6-2/TRBV6-3
CASSADTNPNTEAFF TGTGCCAGCAGCGCGGACACGAACCCGAACACTGAAGCTTTCTTT . . TRBJ1-1 TRBV9
CASSKGQDTQYF TGCGCCAGCAGCAAGGGACAAGATACGCAGTATTTT many . TRBJ2-3 TRBV5-1
CSAHITDTQYF TGCAGTGCTCACATAACAGATACGCAGTATTTT few . TRBJ2-3 TRBV20-1
CASSLASGTDTQYF TGTGCCAGCAGCTTAGCTAGCGGCACAGATACGCAGTATTTT many . TRBJ2-3 TRBV7-2
CAIRDRGDEQYF TGTGCCATCAGGGACAGGGGGGACGAGCAGTACTTC once TRBD1 TRBJ2-7 TRBV15
CASSGTGRYGYTF TGTGCCAGCAGTGGAACAGGGCGATATGGCTACACCTTC . . TRBJ1-2 TRBV28